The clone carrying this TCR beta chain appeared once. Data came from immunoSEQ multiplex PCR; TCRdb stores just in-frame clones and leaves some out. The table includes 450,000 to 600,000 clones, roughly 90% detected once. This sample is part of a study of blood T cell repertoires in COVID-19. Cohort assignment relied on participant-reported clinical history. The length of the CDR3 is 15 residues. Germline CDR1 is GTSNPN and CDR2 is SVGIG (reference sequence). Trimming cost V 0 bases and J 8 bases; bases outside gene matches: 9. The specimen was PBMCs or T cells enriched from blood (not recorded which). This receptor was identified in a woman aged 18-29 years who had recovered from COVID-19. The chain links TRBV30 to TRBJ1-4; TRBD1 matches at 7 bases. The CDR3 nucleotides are TGTGCCTGGAGTGTACTAAAGGGGGCTGGGGAAAAACTGTTTTTT. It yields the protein CAWSVLKGAGEKLFF.